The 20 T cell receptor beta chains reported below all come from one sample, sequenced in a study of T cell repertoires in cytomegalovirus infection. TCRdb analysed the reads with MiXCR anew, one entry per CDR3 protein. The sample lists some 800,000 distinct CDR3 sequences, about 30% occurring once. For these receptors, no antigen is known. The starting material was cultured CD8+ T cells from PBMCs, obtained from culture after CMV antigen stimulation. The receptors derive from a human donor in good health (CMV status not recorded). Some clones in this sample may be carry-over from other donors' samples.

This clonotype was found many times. The DNA of the CDR3 is TGTGCCAGCAGCCTCCCCCCGGACGGCACAACTAATGAAAAACTGTTTTTT. This gives the protein CASSLPPDGTTNEKLFF. This chain joins TRBV7-6 and TRBJ1-4, with D unclear. Germline CDR1 and CDR2: SGHVS and FNYEAQ. The CDR3 covers 17 residues. Trimming removed 5 bases from V and 0 bases from J, with 16 bases in between.

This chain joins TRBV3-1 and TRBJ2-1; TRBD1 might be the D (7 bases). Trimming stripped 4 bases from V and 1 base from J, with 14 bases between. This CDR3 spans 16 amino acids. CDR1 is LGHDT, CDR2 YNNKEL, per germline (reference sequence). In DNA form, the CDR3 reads TGTGCCAGCAGCCCAGGGGGGCTGCAGTCCTACAATGAGCAGTTCTTC. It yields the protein CASSPGGLQSYNEQFF.

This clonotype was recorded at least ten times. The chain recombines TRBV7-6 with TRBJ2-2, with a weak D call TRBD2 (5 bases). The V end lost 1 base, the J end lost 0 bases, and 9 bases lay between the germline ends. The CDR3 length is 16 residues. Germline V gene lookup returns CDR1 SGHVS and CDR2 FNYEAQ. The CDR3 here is CASSLVVGANTGELFF. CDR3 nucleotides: TGTGCCAGCAGCTTAGTGGTCGGGGCGAACACCGGGGAGCTGTTTTTT.

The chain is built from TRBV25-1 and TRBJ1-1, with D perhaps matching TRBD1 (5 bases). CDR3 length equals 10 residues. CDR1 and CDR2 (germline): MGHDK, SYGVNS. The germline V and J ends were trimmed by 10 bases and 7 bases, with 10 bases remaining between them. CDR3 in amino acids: CATKGNEAFF. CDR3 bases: TGTGCCACCAAGGGGAATGAAGCTTTCTTT.

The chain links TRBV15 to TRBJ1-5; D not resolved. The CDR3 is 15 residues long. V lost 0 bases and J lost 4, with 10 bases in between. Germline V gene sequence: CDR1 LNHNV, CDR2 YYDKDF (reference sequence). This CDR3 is CATSRERAGNQPQHF. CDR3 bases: TGTGCCACCAGCAGAGAGAGGGCAGGAAATCAGCCCCAGCATTTT.

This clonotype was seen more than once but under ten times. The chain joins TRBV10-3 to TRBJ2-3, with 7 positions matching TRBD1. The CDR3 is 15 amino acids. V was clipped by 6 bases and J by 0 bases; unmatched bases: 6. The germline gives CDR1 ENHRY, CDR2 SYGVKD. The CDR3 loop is CAISHVTGSTDTQYF. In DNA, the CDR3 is TGTGCCATCAGCCACGTGACAGGGAGCACAGATACGCAGTATTTT.

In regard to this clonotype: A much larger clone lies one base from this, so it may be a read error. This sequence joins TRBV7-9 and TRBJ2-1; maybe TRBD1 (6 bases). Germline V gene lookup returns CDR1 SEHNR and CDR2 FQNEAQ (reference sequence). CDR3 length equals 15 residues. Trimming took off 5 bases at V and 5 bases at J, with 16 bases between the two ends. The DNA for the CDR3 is TGTGCCAGCAGCCTACAGGGTAATCCCAACAATGAGCAGTTCTTC. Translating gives CASSLQGNPNNEQFF. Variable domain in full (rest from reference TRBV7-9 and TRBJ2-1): DTGVSQNPRHKITKRGQNVTFRCDPISEHNRLYWYRQTLGQGPEFLTYFQNEAQLEKSRLLSDRFSAERPKGSFSTLEIQRTEQGDSAMYLCASSLQGNPNNEQFFGPGTRLTVL.

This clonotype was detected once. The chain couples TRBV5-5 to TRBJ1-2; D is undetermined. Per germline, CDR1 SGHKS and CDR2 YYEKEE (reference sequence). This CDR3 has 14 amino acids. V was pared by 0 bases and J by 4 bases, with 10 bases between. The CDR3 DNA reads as TGTGCCAGCAGCTTGGATCTGGGATTCTATGGCTACACCTTC. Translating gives CASSLDLGFYGYTF.

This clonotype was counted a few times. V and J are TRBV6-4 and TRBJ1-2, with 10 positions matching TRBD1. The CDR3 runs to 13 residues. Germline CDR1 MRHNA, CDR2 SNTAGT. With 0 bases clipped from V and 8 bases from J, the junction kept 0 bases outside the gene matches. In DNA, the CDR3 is TGTGCCAGCAGTGACTCGACAGGGGGCGGCTACACCTTC. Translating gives CASSDSTGGGYTF.

DNA for the CDR3: TGCAGTGCCGACCGAGCGGGGGGCACCCTCCTAGCCAAAAACATTCAGTACTTC. Its protein is CSADRAGGTLLAKNIQYF. The gene calls are TRBV20-1 and TRBJ2-4; 9 bases map to TRBD2. Germline CDR1 DFQATT, CDR2 SNEGSKA (reference sequence). V was clipped by 6 bases and J by 0 bases; unmatched bases: 15. CDR3 size: 18 residues.

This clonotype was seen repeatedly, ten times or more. In DNA, the CDR3 is TGTGCCAGCAGCCCAGAGGTCACTAGCACAGATACGCAGTATTTT. It translates to CASSPEVTSTDTQYF. The chain is built from TRBV7-6 and TRBJ2-3; D call uncertain. The V gene's germline CDR1 is SGHVS and CDR2 FNYEAQ. This CDR3 region has 15 residues. The V gene lost 5 bases and the J gene lost 0 bases, with 12 bases spanning the gap.

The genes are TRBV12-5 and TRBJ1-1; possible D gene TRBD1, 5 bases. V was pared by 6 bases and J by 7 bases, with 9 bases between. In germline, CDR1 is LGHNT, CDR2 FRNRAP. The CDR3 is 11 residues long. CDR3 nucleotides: TGTGCTAGTGGCCAGACAGATGAAGCTTTCTTT. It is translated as CASGQTDEAFF.

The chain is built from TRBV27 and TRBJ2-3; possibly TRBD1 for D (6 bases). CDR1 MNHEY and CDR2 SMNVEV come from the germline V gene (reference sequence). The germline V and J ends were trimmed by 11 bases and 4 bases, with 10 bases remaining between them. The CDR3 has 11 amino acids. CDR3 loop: CAVNRADTQYF. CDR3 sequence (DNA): TGTGCCGTAAACAGGGCAGATACGCAGTATTTT.

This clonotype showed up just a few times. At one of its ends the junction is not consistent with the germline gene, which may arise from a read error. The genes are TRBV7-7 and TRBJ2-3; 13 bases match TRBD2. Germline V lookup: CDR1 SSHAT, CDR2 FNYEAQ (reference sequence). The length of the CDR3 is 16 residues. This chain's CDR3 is CASSSGTSGVRDTQYF. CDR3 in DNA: TGTGCTAGCAGCTCCGGGACTAGCGGGGTCCGAGATACGCAGTATTTT. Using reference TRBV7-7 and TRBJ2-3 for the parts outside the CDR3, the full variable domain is GAGVSQSPRYKVTKRGQDVTLRCDPISSHATLYWYQQALGQGPEFLTYFNYEAQPDKSGLPSDRFSAERPEGSISTLTIQRTEQRDSAMYRCASSSGTSGVRDTQYFGPGTRLTVL.

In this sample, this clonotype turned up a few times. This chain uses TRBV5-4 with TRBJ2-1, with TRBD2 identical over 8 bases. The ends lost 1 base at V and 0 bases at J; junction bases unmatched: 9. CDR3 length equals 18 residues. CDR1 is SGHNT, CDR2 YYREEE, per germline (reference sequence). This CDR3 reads CASSLQLRGAFSYNEQFF. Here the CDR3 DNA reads TGTGCCAGCAGCTTGCAATTGCGGGGGGCATTCTCCTACAATGAGCAGTTCTTC.

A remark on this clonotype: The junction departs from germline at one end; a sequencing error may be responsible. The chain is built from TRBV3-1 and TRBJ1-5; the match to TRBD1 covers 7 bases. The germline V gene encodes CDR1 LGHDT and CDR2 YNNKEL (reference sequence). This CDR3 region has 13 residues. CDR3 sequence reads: CVSSRGNNQPQHF. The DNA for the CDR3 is TGTGTCAGCAGCAGGGGGAATAATCAGCCCCAGCATTTT.

This CDR3 is CASSPRQALAVTDTQYF. The CDR3 DNA reads TGTGCCAGCAGCCCGAGACAGGCCTTGGCGGTCACAGATACGCAGTATTTT. This rearrangement joins TRBV9 to TRBJ2-3, with D perhaps matching TRBD1 (6 bases). The ends were cut back, 4 bases at V and 2 bases at J, with 20 bases in the middle. Looked up from germline, CDR1 is SGDLS and CDR2 is YYNGEE. The CDR3 consists of 17 residues.

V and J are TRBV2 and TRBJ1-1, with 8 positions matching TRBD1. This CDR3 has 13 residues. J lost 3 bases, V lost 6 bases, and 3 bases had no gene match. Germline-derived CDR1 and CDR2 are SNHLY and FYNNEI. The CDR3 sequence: CASRQTGDTEAFF. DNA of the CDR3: TGTGCCAGCAGACAGACAGGGGACACTGAAGCTTTCTTT.

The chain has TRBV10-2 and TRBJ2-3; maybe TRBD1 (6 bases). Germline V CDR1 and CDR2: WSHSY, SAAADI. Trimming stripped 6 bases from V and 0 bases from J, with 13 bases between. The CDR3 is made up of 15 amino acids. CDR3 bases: TGCGCCAGCAGCACCGGGACACAAAGCACAGATACGCAGTATTTT. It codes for CASSTGTQSTDTQYF.

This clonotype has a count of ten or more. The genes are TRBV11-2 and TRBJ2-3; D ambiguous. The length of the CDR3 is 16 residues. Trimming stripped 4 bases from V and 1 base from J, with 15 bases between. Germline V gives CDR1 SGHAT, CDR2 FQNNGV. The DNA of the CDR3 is TGTGCCAGCAGCTCATACCCCTCGGAAGGCACAGATACGCAGTATTTT. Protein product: CASSSYPSEGTDTQYF.